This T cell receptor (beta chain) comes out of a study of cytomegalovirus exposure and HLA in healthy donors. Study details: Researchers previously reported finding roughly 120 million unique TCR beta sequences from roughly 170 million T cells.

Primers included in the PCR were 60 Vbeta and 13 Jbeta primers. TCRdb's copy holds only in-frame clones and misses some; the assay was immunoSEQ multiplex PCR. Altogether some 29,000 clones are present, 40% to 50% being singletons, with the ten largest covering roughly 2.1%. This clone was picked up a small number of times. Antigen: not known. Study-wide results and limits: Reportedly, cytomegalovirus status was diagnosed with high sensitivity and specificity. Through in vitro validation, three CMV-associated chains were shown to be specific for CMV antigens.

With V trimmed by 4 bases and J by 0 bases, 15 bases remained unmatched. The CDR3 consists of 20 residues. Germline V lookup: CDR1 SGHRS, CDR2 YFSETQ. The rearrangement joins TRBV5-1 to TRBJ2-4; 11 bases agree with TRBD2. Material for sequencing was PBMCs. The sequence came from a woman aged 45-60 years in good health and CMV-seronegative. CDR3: CASSQETSGVRSLAKNIQYF. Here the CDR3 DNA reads TGCGCCAGCAGCCAAGAGACTAGCGGGGTGAGATCGCTAGCCAAAAACATTCAGTACTTC.